These 9 T cell receptor beta chains share one sample of origin, sequenced in a study of T cell repertoires in cytomegalovirus infection. Their target antigens are unknown. TCRdb reanalysed the reads using MiXCR and keeps one entry per CDR3 protein. The sample consists of 300,000 to 400,000 distinct CDR3 sequences, just under 25% of them appearing once. Specimen: cultured PBMCs, collected from culture after CMV antigen stimulation. The origin of the receptors is a human donor in good health (CMV status not recorded). Some clones in this sample may be carry-over from other donors' samples.

V usage is TRBV4-2 and J usage is TRBJ2-5; D may match TRBD1 or TRBD2 (5 bases each). V was shortened by 1 base and J by 2 bases, with 11 bases between the two germline ends. Germline loops: CDR1 LGHNA, CDR2 YNFKEQ. CDR3 size: 15 residues. DNA for the CDR3: TGTGCCAGCAGCCAAGCCCAGGGAGTTCAAGAGACCCAGTACTTC. As protein: CASSQAQGVQETQYF.

This clonotype was seen ten or more times. V usage is TRBV7-9 and J usage is TRBJ1-1; no firm D call. The CDR3 extends over 14 amino acids. V gave up 1 base and J gave up 1 base, with 7 bases separating them. Germline V gene sequence: CDR1 SEHNR, CDR2 FQNEAQ (reference sequence). CDR3 nucleotides: TGTGCCAGCAGCTTAGGACCCCAGAACACTGAAGCTTTCTTT. Its protein product is CASSLGPQNTEAFF.

This rearrangement joins TRBV10-3 to TRBJ2-1; possibly TRBD1 or TRBD2 for D (5 bases each). Trimming removed 3 bases from V and 0 bases from J, with 9 bases in between. Germline V gives CDR1 ENHRY, CDR2 SYGVKD. The CDR3 has 15 amino acids. The CDR3 DNA is TGTGCCATCAGTGACGGGGCGGACTCCTACAATGAGCAGTTCTTC. Its translation: CAISDGADSYNEQFF.

This chain uses TRBV4-1 with TRBJ2-7; weak D call: TRBD2 (6 bases). Germline loops: CDR1 MGHRA, CDR2 YSYEKL. The V end was cut by 3 bases, the J end by 3 bases, with 21 bases between. The CDR3 is made up of 17 amino acids. The CDR3 DNA sequence: TGCGCCAGCAGCCAGCCCCGGGCGGAGGGAGTGGGCTACGAGCAGTACTTC. Translating gives CASSQPRAEGVGYEQYF.

J is TRBJ2-7 and V is TRBV6-2 or TRBV6-3, with a weak D call TRBD1 (6 bases). Trimming cost V 2 bases and J 3 bases, with 11 bases left between them. The CDR3 runs 14 residues. Germline CDR1 reads MNHEY; CDR2 reads SVGEGT. The CDR3 DNA is TGTGCCAGCAGTTACCCCGGACAGTTCTACGAGCAGTACGTC. It is translated as CASSYPGQFYEQYV.

The rearrangement links TRBV4-1 to TRBJ2-1, with D perhaps given as TRBD1 or TRBD2 (5 bases each). Germline V gene sequence: CDR1 MGHRA, CDR2 YSYEKL. The CDR3 sequence is 17 residues long. V was cut by 3 bases and J by 9 bases, with 24 bases left in between. The CDR3 loop is CASSHLGPKLEEREQFF. The CDR3 DNA follows: TGCGCCAGCAGCCACCTGGGACCCAAACTTGAGGAACGTGAGCAGTTCTTC.

The chain uses TRBV28 and TRBJ1-1; no definite D call. The CDR3 sequence is 12 residues long. Germline values: CDR1 MDHEN, CDR2 SYDVKM. Between the trimmed V and J ends, which lost 5 bases and 9 bases, there was a span of 13 bases. CDR3 protein: CASSPPRQQAFF. DNA of the CDR3: TGTGCCAGCAGTCCCCCGCGGCAGCAAGCTTTCTTT.

The genes are TRBV6-2 or TRBV6-3 and TRBJ2-7, with D perhaps being TRBD1 or TRBD2 (5 bases each). V was cut by 2 bases and J by 3 bases, with 14 bases left in between. CDR1 is MNHEY, CDR2 SVGEGT, per germline. The CDR3 is 15 residues long. CDR3 amino acids: CASSYTEGRLYEQYF. The CDR3 region has the DNA TGTGCCAGCAGTTACACCGAGGGACGGCTCTACGAGCAGTACTTC.

This clonotype was found many times. The chain couples TRBV6-1 to TRBJ2-7, with 13 bases lining up with TRBD2. Germline CDR1 MNHNS, CDR2 SASEGT. Trimming removed 4 bases from V and 6 bases from J; junction bases left unmatched: 9. The CDR3 length is 16 residues. In DNA form, the CDR3 reads TGTGCCAGCAGTGCCGGGACTAGCGGGATCTGGGCCGAGCAGTACGTC. This codes for CASSAGTSGIWAEQYV.